One sample yielded the 28 T cell receptor beta chains listed below, sequenced in a study of T cells after somatic rescue of genetic block (dated by TCRdb to the early 2020s). Library method: the immunoSEQ multiplex PCR assay. TCRdb retrieved this table from immuneACCESS and kept in-frame rearrangements only. Not all clones are present; in checked studies, unresolved V genes account for under half, and no reason is known for the remainder. The sample records around 67,000 clones, just over 90% of which are singletons. Together, the top ten hold around 3% of the sample. The sequencing sample was made of peripheral blood mononuclear cells (PBMCs). The receptors were gathered from a middle-aged man.

The rearrangement uses TRBV2 and TRBJ2-5; D may be TRBD2 (6 bases). Germline V lookup: CDR1 SNHLY, CDR2 FYNNEI. The V end was cut by 7 bases, the J end by 5 bases, with 14 bases between. This CDR3 contains 13 residues. The CDR3 nucleotides are TGTGCCAGCAACCACCCTGGAGGGGAGACCCAGTACTTC. This sequence encodes CASNHPGGETQYF. The variable domain in full, completed from reference TRBV2 and TRBJ2-5, reads EPEVTQTPSHQVTQMGQEVILRCVPISNHLYFYWYRQILGQKVEFLVSFYNNEISEKSEIFDDQFSVERPDGSNFTLKIRSTKLEDSAMYFCASNHPGGETQYFGPGTRLLVL.

The chain is built from TRBV4-1 and TRBJ2-7; D is unclear. The germline V gene encodes CDR1 MGHRA and CDR2 YSYEKL. Between the trimmed V and J ends, which lost 0 bases and 4 bases, there was a span of 22 bases. The CDR3 contains 18 residues. This chain's CDR3 is CASSQDTPDNRSFYEQYF. CDR3 coding DNA: TGCGCCAGCAGCCAAGATACCCCGGATAACCGTTCCTTTTACGAGCAGTACTTC.

The chain has TRBV4-2 and TRBJ2-1; 11 bases fit TRBD2. The germline V gene encodes CDR1 LGHNA and CDR2 YNFKEQ. Trimming at V came to 1 base and at J to 1 base, leaving 3 bases not matched to a gene. The CDR3 extends over 17 amino acids. The CDR3 DNA is TGTGCCAGCAGCCAAGGGTCTAGCGGGGGGTCCTACAATGAGCAGTTCTTC. Translating gives CASSQGSSGGSYNEQFF.

This chain links TRBV28 with TRBJ2-7, with D hard to call. CDR3 size: 13 residues. V was pared by 6 bases and J by 6 bases, with 15 bases between. CDR1 and CDR2 (germline): MDHEN, SYDVKM. The CDR3 DNA is TGTGCCAGCAGACCCGACCGGTTCGGCGAGCAGTACTTC. The encoded protein is CASRPDRFGEQYF. The entire variable domain, with the rest obtained from reference TRBV28 and TRBJ2-7, is as follows: DVKVTQSSRYLVKRTGEKVFLECVQDMDHENMFWYRQDPGLGLRLIYFSYDVKMKEKGDIPEGYSVSREKKERFSLILESASTNQTSMYLCASRPDRFGEQYFGPGTRLTVT.

The chain recombines TRBV29-1 with TRBJ1-1, with 10 bases matching TRBD1. Germline V CDR1 and CDR2: SQVTM, ANQGSEA. J lost 2 bases, V lost 7 bases, and 1 base had no gene match. The CDR3 has 12 residues. DNA of the CDR3: TGCAGCGGACAGGGGGCCAACACTGAAGCTTTCTTT. Encoded protein: CSGQGANTEAFF.

The V call is TRBV19, the J call TRBJ2-2, with TRBD2 matching over 13 bases. Per the germline V gene, CDR1 is LNHDA and CDR2 is SQIVND (reference sequence). The CDR3 totals 17 residues. V dropped 3 bases and J dropped 11; count of bases not matched to a gene: 12. The CDR3 DNA reads as TGTGCCAGTAGTATCTCCGCCGGGACTAGCGGGAATGCCGAGCTGTTTTTT. This encodes CASSISAGTSGNAELFF. The full variable domain, its missing parts supplied by reference TRBV19 and TRBJ2-2, is DGGITQSPKYLFRKEGQNVTLSCEQNLNHDAMYWYRQDPGQGLRLIYYSQIVNDFQKGDIAEGYSVSREKKESFPLTVTSAQKNPTAFYLCASSISAGTSGNAELFFGEGSRLTVL.

This clone was detected once. For the CDR3, the DNA is TGCAGCGTCACGACCGGGACAGGGGGCGAGCAGTACTTC. Amino acids: CSVTTGTGGEQYF. This chain joins TRBV29-1 and TRBJ2-7, with 11 bases identical to TRBD1. The CDR3 runs to 13 residues. V was pared by 6 bases and J by 6 bases, with 7 bases of the junction left unmatched. CDR1 and CDR2 from the germline V gene are SQVTM and ANQGSEA.

The chain recombines TRBV6-1 with TRBJ2-3; D is tentatively TRBD1 or TRBD2 (6 bases each). Germline V gene data show CDR1 as MNHNS and CDR2 as SASEGT. This CDR3 is 13 amino acids long. V was shortened by 8 bases and J by 6 bases, with 15 bases between the two germline ends. The CDR3, as DNA: TGTGCCAGCTCGTTGGGGGGCGCGGATACGCAGTATTTT. Translating gives CASSLGGADTQYF.

The V gene is TRBV15, the J gene TRBJ2-1, with 8 bases identical to TRBD2. J lost 9 bases, V lost 6 bases, and 10 bases had no gene match. The CDR3 has 14 residues. CDR1 and CDR2 from the germline V gene are LNHNV and YYDKDF (reference sequence). The CDR3 reads CATREQGLVVEQFF. The CDR3 DNA sequence: TGTGCCACCAGAGAGCAGGGACTAGTCGTTGAGCAGTTCTTC.

The chain carries TRBV19 and TRBJ1-1, with TRBD1 identical over 11 bases. The CDR3 is made up of 13 amino acids. With 4 bases clipped from V and 7 bases from J, the junction kept 2 bases outside the gene matches. Germline assignment: CDR1 LNHDA and CDR2 SQIVND (reference sequence). DNA for the CDR3: TGTGCCAGTAGTAAGGGACAGGGGGGTGAAGCTTTCTTT. Protein: CASSKGQGGEAFF.

The genes are TRBV7-9 and TRBJ2-7; maybe TRBD1 (6 bases). Germline V CDR1 and CDR2: SEHNR, FQNEAQ (reference sequence). Trimming shortened V by 5 bases and J by 7 bases, and 18 bases separated the two germline ends. CDR3 length: 14 amino acids. For the CDR3, the DNA is TGTGCCAGCAGCCCCGGGACATGGACCGTTGAGCAGTACTTC. This encodes CASSPGTWTVEQYF.

The V gene is TRBV6-5, the J gene TRBJ2-5; TRBD1 agrees at 9 bases. The germline V gene encodes CDR1 MNHEY and CDR2 SVGAGI. The CDR3 runs to 15 residues. Trimming removed 5 bases from V and 4 bases from J; junction bases left unmatched: 8. CDR3: CASSATGGFGETQYF. The CDR3 nucleotides read TGTGCCAGCAGTGCAACAGGGGGCTTCGGAGAGACCCAGTACTTC.

The V call is TRBV18, the J call TRBJ1-3; no definite D call. V lost 0 bases and J lost 0, with 9 bases in between. The germline V gene encodes CDR1 KGHSH and CDR2 LQKENI. The CDR3 spans 16 residues. The CDR3 nucleotides are TGTGCCAGCTCACCACCCGGTACTGACTCTGGAAACACCATATATTTT. Translation: CASSPPGTDSGNTIYF.

The chain links TRBV7-9 to TRBJ2-7; TRBD1 matches at 9 bases. From germline, CDR1 is SEHNR and CDR2 FQNEAQ (reference sequence). V gave up 6 bases and J gave up 7 bases; unmatched junction bases: 7. This CDR3 contains 13 residues. The CDR3: CASRPGTGKEQYF. In DNA, the CDR3 is TGTGCCAGCAGACCCGGGACAGGGAAGGAGCAGTACTTC.

CDR3 DNA sequence: TGTGCCAGCAGTGACTTCGTCCATCAGCCCCAGCATTTT. Translation: CASSDFVHQPQHF. The genes are TRBV6-1 and TRBJ1-5, with D unclear. The CDR3 spans 13 residues. Deletions cut 3 bases from V and 5 bases from J, with 8 bases between. Germline CDR1 and CDR2: MNHNS and SASEGT.

The chain has TRBV27 and TRBJ2-7, with a tentative D call TRBD1 (6 bases). Trimming pared 2 bases from V and 3 bases from J, leaving 11 bases between. CDR1 MNHEY and CDR2 SMNVEV come from the germline V gene (reference sequence). The CDR3 is 14 residues long. The CDR3 spells CASSLEGHRYEQYF. In DNA, the CDR3 is TGTGCCAGCAGTTTAGAGGGACACCGCTACGAGCAGTACTTC.

The chain combines TRBV5-1 with TRBJ2-7; 7 positions match TRBD1. This CDR3 is 14 amino acids long. CDR1 SGHRS and CDR2 YFSETQ come from the germline V gene. The V gene end was trimmed by 0 bases and the J gene end by 5 bases; junction bases not matched to a gene: 5. CDR3: CASSLVDRVHEQYF. CDR3 nucleotide sequence: TGCGCCAGCAGCTTGGTTGACAGGGTCCACGAGCAGTACTTC. Supplemented by reference TRBV5-1 and TRBJ2-7, the full variable domain reads KAGVTQTPRYLIKTRGQQVTLSCSPISGHRSVSWYQQTPGQGLQFLFEYFSETQRNKGNFPGRFSGRQFSNSRSEMNVSTLELGDSALYLCASSLVDRVHEQYFGPGTRLTVT.

V usage is TRBV4-1 and J usage is TRBJ2-2, with D tentatively TRBD2 (6 bases). Germline-derived CDR1 and CDR2 are MGHRA and YSYEKL. V lost 1 base to trimming and J lost 7 bases, with 7 bases between them. The CDR3 sequence is 13 residues long. CDR3 sequence (DNA): TGCGCCAGCAGCCAAGCGGGAGTCGGGGAGCTGTTTTTT. It yields the protein CASSQAGVGELFF.

This chain uses TRBV19 with TRBJ1-1; D uncertain. The germline gives CDR1 LNHDA, CDR2 SQIVND (reference sequence). Deletions cut 5 bases from V and 0 bases from J, with 10 bases between. The CDR3 length is 14 residues. CDR3: CASSRRGLNTEAFF. Written as DNA, the CDR3 is TGTGCCAGTAGTCGGCGCGGACTGAACACTGAAGCTTTCTTT. The full variable domain, its missing parts supplied by reference TRBV19 and TRBJ1-1, is DGGITQSPKYLFRKEGQNVTLSCEQNLNHDAMYWYRQDPGQGLRLIYYSQIVNDFQKGDIAEGYSVSREKKESFPLTVTSAQKNPTAFYLCASSRRGLNTEAFFGQGTRLTVV.

This chain joins TRBV6-5 and TRBJ1-3; D ambiguous. V was trimmed by 6 bases and J by 4 bases, leaving 13 bases between them. Germline CDR1 and CDR2: MNHEY and SVGAGI. The CDR3 contains 14 residues. CDR3 in amino acids: CASRAPGGGNTIYF. CDR3 coding DNA: TGTGCCAGCAGAGCGCCCGGAGGAGGAAACACCATATATTTT.

The V gene is TRBV19, the J gene TRBJ2-6; 10 positions match TRBD1. CDR3 size: 16 residues. The junction had 10 bases not matched to a gene; V was cut back by 10 bases and J by 4 bases. Germline CDR1 is LNHDA and CDR2 is SQIVND (reference sequence). CDR3 sequence: CATSGQGITGANVLTF. The CDR3, as DNA: TGTGCCACCTCGGGACAGGGGATTACCGGGGCCAACGTCCTGACTTTC. Full variable domain (remainder filled in from reference TRBV19 and TRBJ2-6): DGGITQSPKYLFRKEGQNVTLSCEQNLNHDAMYWYRQDPGQGLRLIYYSQIVNDFQKGDIAEGYSVSREKKESFPLTVTSAQKNPTAFYLCATSGQGITGANVLTFGAGSRLTVL.

The J gene is TRBJ1-4, the V gene TRBV4-1; D is perhaps TRBD1 (5 bases). This CDR3 has 15 residues. The germline CDR1 and CDR2 sequences are MGHRA and YSYEKL. V was clipped by 4 bases and J by 7 bases, with 16 bases between them. The CDR3 reads CASSPSGVGSEKLFF. CDR3 nucleotides: TGCGCCAGCAGCCCGTCGGGGGTGGGGAGTGAAAAACTGTTTTTT.

The J gene is TRBJ2-3, the V gene TRBV10-1; 11 bases are a match to TRBD2. Germline trimming cut 2 bases from V and 6 bases from J; bases unmatched to any gene: 1. Germline CDR1 and CDR2: WNHNN and SYGVQD (reference sequence). The CDR3 runs to 14 residues. This CDR3 is CASSELAGGDTQYF. The CDR3 DNA follows: TGCGCCAGCAGTGAGCTAGCGGGGGGTGATACGCAGTATTTT.

The chain joins TRBV7-3 to TRBJ2-2; tentatively, D is TRBD1 (7 bases). The germline gives CDR1 SGHTA, CDR2 FQGTGA. Trimming removed 4 bases at V and 4 bases at J, with 13 bases between. The CDR3 spans 15 residues. CDR3 region: CASSSQGTGTGELFF. CDR3 coding DNA: TGTGCCAGCAGCTCACAGGGGACTGGCACCGGGGAGCTGTTTTTT. Supplemented by reference TRBV7-3 and TRBJ2-2, the full variable domain reads GAGVSQTPSNKVTEKGKYVELRCDPISGHTALYWYRQSLGQGPEFLIYFQGTGAADDSGLPNDRFFAVRPEGSVSTLKIQRTERGDSAVYLCASSSQGTGTGELFFGEGSRLTVL.

This chain links TRBV4-1 with TRBJ1-1; the D is unclear. The CDR3 is 13 amino acids. Per germline, CDR1 MGHRA and CDR2 YSYEKL. The V and J ends lost 2 bases and 4 bases respectively, with 8 bases between them. The CDR3, as DNA: TGCGCCAGCAGCCAATTTGGTCGCACTGAAGCTTTCTTT. Its protein product is CASSQFGRTEAFF.

The V gene is TRBV18, the J gene TRBJ1-2, with 7 bases matching TRBD1. This CDR3 comprises 16 residues. Germline values: CDR1 KGHSH, CDR2 LQKENI. V lost 2 bases, J lost 8 bases, and 14 bases stayed unmatched. The CDR3, as DNA: TGTGCCAGCTCACCATATATCGACAGGGTTGATGGGGGCTACACCTTC. Protein sequence: CASSPYIDRVDGGYTF.

The chain combines TRBV7-6 with TRBJ1-4; D gene ambiguous. The CDR3 runs to 13 residues. Trimming cost V 1 base and J 9 bases, with 9 bases left between them. CDR1 and CDR2 (germline): SGHVS, FNYEAQ. CDR3 sequence (DNA): TGTGCCAGCAGCTTAGACAGAATGAAAAAACTGTTTTTT. Translating gives CASSLDRMKKLFF.

The chain uses TRBV2 and TRBJ2-1; TRBD2 matches 10 bases. This CDR3 region has 15 residues. Germline V gene sequence: CDR1 SNHLY, CDR2 FYNNEI. V was pared by 4 bases and J by 3 bases, with 3 bases of the junction left unmatched. The CDR3 here is CASSASGSNYNEQFF. The CDR3 DNA sequence: TGTGCCAGCAGTGCTAGCGGGAGTAACTACAATGAGCAGTTCTTC.